These T cell receptor beta chains were read from a single sample in a study of OX40 agonist ivuxolimab in advanced cancers. Clones were sequenced by immunoSEQ multiplex PCR, and TCRdb holds only the in-frame ones, with some missing. Of 75,000 to 100,000 clones in the sample, roughly 91% were seen once. Sequenced here: CD4+ or CD8+ T cells sorted from blood, sampled in a trial of the OX40 agonist ivuxolimab. The receptor set was obtained from an adult with an advanced solid tumor such as melanoma, head and neck, liver or kidney cancer. The CDR3 runs from the conserved cysteine through the conserved F or W. The D gene is left open where the match is weak. Clone size is shown for a subset of rows, as once, few, many or a class of expanded clone.

V: TRBV29-1; size: -; D: -; J: TRBJ1-2; DNA: TGCAGCGTAGCCCCTGGGGGTACACTTAACTATGGCTACACCTTC; CDR3: CSVAPGGTLNYGYTF
V: TRBV7-2; size: -; D: TRBD2; J: TRBJ2-1; DNA: TGTGCCAGCAGCCCAACTAGCGCCCACAATGAGCAGTTCTTC; CDR3: CASSPTSAHNEQFF
V: TRBV10-2; size: -; D: TRBD2; J: TRBJ2-7; DNA: TGCGCCAGCAGGTCTTTTAGCGGGAGGTCCGACGAGCAGTACTTC; CDR3: CASRSFSGRSDEQYF
V: TRBV7-8; size: -; D: TRBD2; J: TRBJ2-7; DNA: TGTGCCAGCAGCTTAGCGCATGGACTAGCGGAGTCTCGGGAGCAGTACTTC; CDR3: CASSLAHGLAESREQYF
V: TRBV7-2; size: -; D: -; J: TRBJ1-1; DNA: TGTGCCAGCAGCCCGCAGACGATGAACACTGAAGCTTTCTTT; CDR3: CASSPQTMNTEAFF
V: TRBV19; size: -; D: -; J: TRBJ2-6; DNA: TGTGCCAGTAGTCCCGGACCGTGGAGCTCTGGGGCCAACGTCCTGACTTTC; CDR3: CASSPGPWSSGANVLTF
V: TRBV9; size: -; D: TRBD2; J: TRBJ2-7; DNA: TGTGCCAGCAGCGTAGTGCTAGCGGGGGGCGAGCAGTACTTC; CDR3: CASSVVLAGGEQYF
V: TRBV28; size: -; D: -; J: TRBJ2-1; DNA: TGTGCCAGCAGTTTATCCCCGAGGACAGTTCCGTACAATGAGCAGTTCTTC; CDR3: CASSLSPRTVPYNEQFF
V: TRBV7-3; size: -; D: -; J: TRBJ2-3; DNA: TGTGCCAGCAGCTTAAACGGGGGTACTAGCACAGATACGCAGTATTTT; CDR3: CASSLNGGTSTDTQYF
V: TRBV4-3; size: -; D: TRBD1; J: TRBJ1-1; DNA: TGCGCCAGCAGCCATAGTTTCGGGACAGCGAACACTGAAGCTTTCTTT; CDR3: CASSHSFGTANTEAFF
V: TRBV5-1; size: -; D: TRBD2; J: TRBJ2-7; DNA: TGCGCCAGCAGCTTGGACCTAGCGGGGGTCTCCCAGTACTTC; CDR3: CASSLDLAGVSQYF
V: TRBV6-5; size: -; D: -; J: TRBJ1-1; DNA: TGTGCCAGCAGTTATCTACAAGTTGGCGGGTCAGCTTTCTTT; CDR3: CASSYLQVGGSAFF
V: TRBV19; size: -; D: -; J: TRBJ2-2; DNA: TGTGCCAGTAGTGTCGCAGCGAACACCGGGGAGCTGTTTTTT; CDR3: CASSVAANTGELFF
V: TRBV7-6; size: -; D: TRBD2; J: TRBJ2-3; DNA: TGTGCCAGCAGCCCAATGGGACTAGGCTTAGGGGCGCAGTATTTT; CDR3: CASSPMGLGLGAQYF
V: TRBV11-3; size: -; D: -; J: TRBJ2-1; DNA: TGTGCCAGCAGCTTAGGTGGGGTGACGCCCTGGGCCTACAATGAGCAGTTCTTC; CDR3: CASSLGGVTPWAYNEQFF
V: TRBV5-1; size: -; D: -; J: TRBJ2-6; DNA: TGCGCCAGCAGCTTATCACAGTCCTCTGAGGCCAACGTCCTGACTTTC; CDR3: CASSLSQSSEANVLTF
V: TRBV6-5; size: -; D: TRBD1; J: TRBJ1-1; DNA: TGTGCCAGCACCGGACAGGGGGCGGGGAACACTGAAGCTTTCTTT; CDR3: CASTGQGAGNTEAFF
V: TRBV4-3; size: -; D: TRBD2; J: TRBJ2-2; DNA: TGCGCCAGCAGCCAAGTAGGAGGGCAAGGACTAGCGGGTTCCGGGGAGCTGTTTTTT; CDR3: CASSQVGGQGLAGSGELFF
V: TRBV6-1; size: once; D: -; J: TRBJ1-1; DNA: TGTGCCACCCAAGCAGGGCCGAACACTGAAGCTTTCTTT; CDR3: CATQAGPNTEAFF
V: TRBV7-9; size: -; D: TRBD2; J: TRBJ2-5; DNA: TGTGCCAGCAGCTTATATGGCGGGGGAGAGACCCAGTACTTC; CDR3: CASSLYGGGETQYF
V: TRBV18; size: -; D: TRBD2; J: TRBJ2-5; DNA: TGTGCCAGCTCACCGGGACTAGCGGGAGTTAATAAGGAGACCCAGTACTTC; CDR3: CASSPGLAGVNKETQYF
V: TRBV10-2; size: -; D: TRBD2; J: TRBJ2-2; DNA: TGCGCCAGCAGTGAGTTGGGAGGGGACACCGGGGAGCTGTTTTTT; CDR3: CASSELGGDTGELFF
V: TRBV7-9; size: once; D: TRBD1; J: TRBJ2-7; DNA: TGTGCCAGCAGCTTACGGACAGGGGGCTCCTACGAGCAGTACTTC; CDR3: CASSLRTGGSYEQYF
V: TRBV5-1; size: -; D: TRBD2; J: TRBJ2-5; DNA: TGCGCCAGCAGCTTGGGAGGGACTAGCGGGATGTTGGAGACCCAGTACTTC; CDR3: CASSLGGTSGMLETQYF
V: TRBV2; size: -; D: -; J: TRBJ1-2; DNA: TGTGCCAGCAGTAGGGGGGGTAACTATGGCTACACCTTC; CDR3: CASSRGGNYGYTF
V: TRBV11-2; size: -; D: TRBD2; J: TRBJ2-1; DNA: TGTGCCAGCAGCTTCAGAGGCGGACTAGCGGGACCGGGAAATGAGCAGTTCTTC; CDR3: CASSFRGGLAGPGNEQFF
V: TRBV28; size: -; D: -; J: TRBJ2-3; DNA: TGTGCCAGCAGGGGTGGCATAGGGCAAAGCGCCGCTAGCACAGATACGCAGTATTTT; CDR3: CASRGGIGQSAASTDTQYF
V: TRBV19; size: -; D: TRBD1; J: TRBJ2-7; DNA: TGTGCCAGTAGTTTCCGACAGGGGAGGTACGAGCAGTACTTC; CDR3: CASSFRQGRYEQYF